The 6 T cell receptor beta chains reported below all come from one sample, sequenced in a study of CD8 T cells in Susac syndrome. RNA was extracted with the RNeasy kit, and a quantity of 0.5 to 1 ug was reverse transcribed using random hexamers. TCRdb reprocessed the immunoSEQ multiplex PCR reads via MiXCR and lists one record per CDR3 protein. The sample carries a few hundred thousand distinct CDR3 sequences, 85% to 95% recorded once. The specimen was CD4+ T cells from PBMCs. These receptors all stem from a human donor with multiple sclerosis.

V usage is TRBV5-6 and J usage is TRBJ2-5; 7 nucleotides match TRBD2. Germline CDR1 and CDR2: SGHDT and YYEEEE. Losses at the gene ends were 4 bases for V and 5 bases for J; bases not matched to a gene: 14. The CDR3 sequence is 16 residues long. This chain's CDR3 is CASSPQGLAVGETQYF. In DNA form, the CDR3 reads TGTGCCAGCAGCCCCCAAGGGCTAGCGGTTGGGGAGACCCAGTACTTC.

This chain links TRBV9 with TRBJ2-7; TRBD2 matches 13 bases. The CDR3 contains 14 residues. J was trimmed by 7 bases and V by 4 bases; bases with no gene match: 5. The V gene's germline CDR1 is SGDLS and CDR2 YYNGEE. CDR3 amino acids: CASSLGLAGEEQYF. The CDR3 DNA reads TGTGCCAGCAGCCTTGGACTAGCGGGGGAAGAGCAGTACTTC.

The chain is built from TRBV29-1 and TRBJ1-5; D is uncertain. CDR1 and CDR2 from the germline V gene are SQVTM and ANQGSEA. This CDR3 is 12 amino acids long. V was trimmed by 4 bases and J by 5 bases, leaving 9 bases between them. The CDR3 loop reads CSVGAVDQPQHF. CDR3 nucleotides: TGCAGCGTTGGGGCAGTTGATCAGCCCCAGCATTTT.

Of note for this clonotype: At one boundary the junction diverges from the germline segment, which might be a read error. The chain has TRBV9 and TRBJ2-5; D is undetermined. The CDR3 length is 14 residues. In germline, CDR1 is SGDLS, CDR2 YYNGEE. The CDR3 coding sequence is TGTGCCAGCATCGTAGGGCCAGAGGAGGAGACCCAGTACTTC. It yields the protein CASIVGPEEETQYF.

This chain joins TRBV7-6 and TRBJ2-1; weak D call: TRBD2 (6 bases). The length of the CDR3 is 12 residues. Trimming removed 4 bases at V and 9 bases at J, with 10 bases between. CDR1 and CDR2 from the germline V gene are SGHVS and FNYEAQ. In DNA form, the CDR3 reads TGTGCCAGCAGCTCGTGGGACTTTGAGCAGTTCTTC. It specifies CASSSWDFEQFF.

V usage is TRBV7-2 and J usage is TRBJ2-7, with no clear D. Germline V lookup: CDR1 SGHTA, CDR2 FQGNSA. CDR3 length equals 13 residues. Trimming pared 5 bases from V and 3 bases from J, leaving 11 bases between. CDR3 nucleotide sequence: TGTGCCAGCAGCAAGGCAGGCTACTACGAGCAGTACTTC. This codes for CASSKAGYYEQYF.